The 16 T cell receptor beta chains below all came from one sample that was sequenced in a study of blood T cell repertoires in COVID-19. Data came from immunoSEQ multiplex PCR; TCRdb stores just in-frame clones and leaves some out. The sample consists of over 250,000 clones, 83% of them appearing once. The sequencing input was peripheral blood. The receptors originated from a woman aged 45-59 years who had recovered from COVID-19.

V and J are TRBV28 and TRBJ2-2, with a tentative D call TRBD1 (5 bases). Germline V CDR1 and CDR2: MDHEN, SYDVKM. V was clipped by 3 bases and J by 5 bases, with 13 bases between them. CDR3 length equals 15 residues. The CDR3 is CASSLVGVGTGELFF. CDR3 sequence (DNA): TGTGCCAGCAGTTTGGTAGGGGTAGGGACCGGGGAGCTGTTTTTT.

J is TRBJ2-3 and V is TRBV7-2, with a possible D match to TRBD2 (7 bases). V shed 5 bases and J shed 2 bases, with 14 bases lying between them. The CDR3 length is 15 residues. From germline, CDR1 is SGHTA and CDR2 FQGNSA. CDR3 nucleotides: TGTGCCAGCAGCCCCGGGGGGCCCTCCACAGATACGCAGTATTTT. It is translated as CASSPGGPSTDTQYF.

The J gene is TRBJ1-1, the V gene TRBV11-2; a weak D match, TRBD1 (6 bases). This CDR3 has 14 residues. Germline CDR1 SGHAT, CDR2 FQNNGV. Between the trimmed V and J ends, which lost 5 bases and 0 bases, there was a span of 10 bases. CDR3 bases: TGTGCCAGCAGCCTCGAGGGGGTGAACACTGAAGCTTTCTTT. This sequence encodes CASSLEGVNTEAFF. Together with reference TRBV11-2 and TRBJ1-1, the CDR3 gives the full variable domain: EAGVAQSPRYKIIEKRQSVAFWCNPISGHATLYWYQQILGQGPKLLIQFQNNGVVDDSQLPKDRFSAERLKGVDSTLKIQPAKLEDSAVYLCASSLEGVNTEAFFGQGTRLTVV.

CDR3 bases: TGTGCCAGCAGCCCCCCTGGGCAGATCACAGATACGCAGTATTTT. Its translation: CASSPPGQITDTQYF. The chain links TRBV28 to TRBJ2-3; D gene ambiguous. The germline V gene has CDR1 MDHEN and CDR2 SYDVKM. The CDR3 is 15 residues long. V gave up 6 bases and J gave up 2 bases, with 15 bases separating them.

The V gene is TRBV11-2, the J gene TRBJ2-7; possible D gene TRBD2, 6 bases. This CDR3 region has 14 residues. V was cut by 6 bases and J by 2 bases, with 14 bases left in between. Germline lookup yields CDR1 SGHAT and CDR2 FQNNGV. The CDR3 region is CASSRIKRAYEQYF. CDR3 coding DNA: TGTGCCAGCAGTCGTATCAAGCGGGCCTACGAGCAGTACTTC. Using reference TRBV11-2 and TRBJ2-7 for the parts outside the CDR3, the full variable domain is EAGVAQSPRYKIIEKRQSVAFWCNPISGHATLYWYQQILGQGPKLLIQFQNNGVVDDSQLPKDRFSAERLKGVDSTLKIQPAKLEDSAVYLCASSRIKRAYEQYFGPGTRLTVT.

With respect to this clone: The sample has other DNA sequences that encode this CDR3 too. The rearrangement links TRBV23-1 to TRBJ2-5, with a weak D call TRBD2 (7 bases). TRBV23-1 is an ORF, and what it does is uncertain. Trimming took 1 base from V and 2 from J, leaving 38 bases between them. This CDR3 is 24 amino acids long. CDR3 sequence (DNA): TGCGCCAGCAGTCAATGCCGCACCCGCAATCTCCCTATGGGGGGGGCTCTTAGGCAAGAGACCCAGTACTTC. This translates into CASSQCRTRNLPMGGALRQETQYF.

This chain uses TRBV19 with TRBJ1-4; 7 bases agree with TRBD1. This CDR3 is built from 13 residues. The germline CDR1 and CDR2 sequences are LNHDA and SQIVND (reference sequence). Germline trimming cut 5 bases from V and 12 bases from J; bases unmatched to any gene: 9. The CDR3: CASSWDSSMELFF. In DNA form, the CDR3 reads TGTGCCAGTAGTTGGGACAGCTCTATGGAACTGTTTTTT.

The chain couples TRBV18 to TRBJ2-1; TRBD1 is a possible D gene (6 bases). Looked up from germline, CDR1 is KGHSH and CDR2 is LQKENI. CDR3 length: 15 residues. V was cut by 3 bases and J by 6 bases, with 15 bases left in between. CDR3 in DNA: TGTGCCAGCTCACCGGCCCCAGGGGTAAGCAATGAGCAGTTCTTC. Translation: CASSPAPGVSNEQFF. Using reference TRBV18 and TRBJ2-1 for the parts outside the CDR3, the full variable domain is NAGVMQNPRHLVRRRGQEARLRCSPMKGHSHVYWYRQLPEEGLKFMVYLQKENIIDESGMPKERFSAEFPKEGPSILRIQQVVRGDSAAYFCASSPAPGVSNEQFFGPGTRLTVL.

This rearrangement joins TRBV25-1 to TRBJ2-3; D may be TRBD1 (6 bases). The CDR3 is 15 residues long. From germline, CDR1 is MGHDK and CDR2 SYGVNS. The ends were cut back, 6 bases at V and 3 bases at J, with 16 bases in the middle. CDR3 in amino acids: CASSPVGRGTDTQYF. The CDR3 region has the DNA TGTGCCAGCAGCCCTGTTGGCAGGGGAACAGATACGCAGTATTTT.

CDR3 DNA: TGTGCCAGCAGCTTAGATGTGGCGGCACGGGGGGCCCAGTACTTC. It translates to CASSLDVAARGAQYF. The V call is TRBV11-2, the J call TRBJ2-5; 7 nucleotides line up with TRBD2. The germline CDR1 and CDR2 sequences are SGHAT and FQNNGV. Trimming removed 0 bases from V and 9 bases from J; junction bases left unmatched: 10. The CDR3 is made up of 15 amino acids.

The chain combines TRBV4-1 with TRBJ2-1; D might be TRBD1 (6 bases). V lost 0 bases to trimming and J lost 10 bases, with 28 bases between them. The CDR3 contains 19 residues. The V gene's germline CDR1 is MGHRA and CDR2 YSYEKL. DNA of the CDR3: TGCGCCAGCAGCCAAGAAATTATTGGCAGGGACAAAGGTTTTGGGGAGCAGTTCTTC. Protein sequence: CASSQEIIGRDKGFGEQFF.

This clone has more than one count but fewer than ten. The genes are TRBV24-1 and TRBJ2-1, with 8 bases that match TRBD2. The germline V gene encodes CDR1 KGHDR and CDR2 SFDVKD. The CDR3 spans 14 residues. Germline trimming cut 5 bases from V and 3 bases from J; bases unmatched to any gene: 2. DNA of the CDR3: TGTGCCACCAGTGCGCGGGAGGTCTACAATGAGCAGTTCTTC. It encodes CATSAREVYNEQFF.

This rearrangement joins TRBV2 to TRBJ1-6; 7 bases map to TRBD1. V was pared by 8 bases and J by 2 bases, with 3 bases of the junction left unmatched. Germline V gives CDR1 SNHLY, CDR2 FYNNEI. The CDR3 is 14 residues long. CDR3 protein: CASGGQTYNSPLHF. DNA for the CDR3: TGTGCCAGCGGGGGACAGACCTATAATTCACCCCTCCACTTT.

The chain has TRBV7-2 and TRBJ1-1, with D tentatively TRBD1 (5 bases). The V and J ends lost 3 bases and 3 bases respectively, with 8 bases between them. Germline CDR1 and CDR2: SGHTA and FQGNSA. The CDR3 is 13 amino acids. Written as DNA, the CDR3 is TGTGCCAGCAGCTTTCAAGGGGACACTGAAGCTTTCTTT. Residues: CASSFQGDTEAFF. Supplemented by reference TRBV7-2 and TRBJ1-1, the full variable domain reads GAGVSQSPSNKVTEKGKDVELRCDPISGHTALYWYRQSLGQGLEFLIYFQGNSAPDKSGLPSDRFSAERTGGSVSTLTIQRTQQEDSAVYLCASSFQGDTEAFFGQGTRLTVV.

This clone has ten or more counts. The rearrangement links TRBV5-1 to TRBJ2-7; 12 bases align to TRBD2. CDR1 and CDR2 (germline): SGHRS, YFSETQ. CDR3 length: 17 residues. V gave up 0 bases and J gave up 0 bases; unmatched junction bases: 4. The CDR3 nucleotides are TGCGCCAGCAGCTTGGTCCCGACTAGCGGGAGCTCCTACGAGCAGTACTTC. Translated: CASSLVPTSGSSYEQYF.

This chain links TRBV3-1 (or the pseudogene TRBV3-2) with TRBJ2-7; D gene uncertain. The germline V gene has CDR1 LGHDT and CDR2 YNNKEL (reference sequence). Trimming took off 1 base at V and 5 bases at J, with 12 bases between the two ends. This CDR3 region has 14 residues. The chain's CDR3 is CASSQVNSPNEQYF. The CDR3 region has the DNA TGTGCCAGCAGCCAAGTGAACAGTCCCAACGAGCAGTACTTC.